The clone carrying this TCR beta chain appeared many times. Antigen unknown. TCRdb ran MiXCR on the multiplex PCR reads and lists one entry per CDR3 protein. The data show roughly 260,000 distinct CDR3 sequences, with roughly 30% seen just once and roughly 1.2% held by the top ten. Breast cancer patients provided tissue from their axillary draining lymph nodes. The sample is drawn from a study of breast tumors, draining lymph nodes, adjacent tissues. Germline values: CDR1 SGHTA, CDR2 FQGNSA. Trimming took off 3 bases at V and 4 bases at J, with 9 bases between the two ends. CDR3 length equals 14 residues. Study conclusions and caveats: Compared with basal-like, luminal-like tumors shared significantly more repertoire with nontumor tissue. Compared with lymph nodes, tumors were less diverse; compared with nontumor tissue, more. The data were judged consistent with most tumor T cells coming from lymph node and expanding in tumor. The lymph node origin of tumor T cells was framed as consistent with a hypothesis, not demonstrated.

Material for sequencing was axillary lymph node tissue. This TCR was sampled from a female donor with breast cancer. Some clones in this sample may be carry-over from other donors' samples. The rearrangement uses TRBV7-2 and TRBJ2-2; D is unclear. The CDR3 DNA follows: TGTGCCAGCAGCTTGGGTTTCGGCACCGGGGAGCTGTTTTTT. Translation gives CASSLGFGTGELFF. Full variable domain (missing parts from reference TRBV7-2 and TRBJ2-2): GAGVSQSPSNKVTEKGKDVELRCDPISGHTALYWYRQSLGQGLEFLIYFQGNSAPDKSGLPSDRFSAERTGGSVSTLTIQRTQQEDSAVYLCASSLGFGTGELFFGEGSRLTVL.